What follows describes a single TCR beta chain. The antigen is not known. Both 60 Vbeta primers and 13 Jbeta primers went into the PCR. Sequencing was performed with immunoSEQ multiplex PCR; in TCRdb, only in-frame clones are kept and a portion is missing. The data show approximately 270,000 clones, 80% seen once. The sample belongs to a study of cytomegalovirus exposure and HLA in healthy donors. Whole-study context: Some 90 million unique TCRs from HLA-typed donors were held in an early data release.

The CDR3 sequence is 14 residues long. Germline CDR1 and CDR2: SGDLS and YYNGEE. The V gene lost 0 bases and the J gene lost 2 bases, with 8 bases spanning the gap. Study-level points and caveats: Productive status was seen about 87% or about 30% of the time for most TCR beta V segments in an earlier analysis. An analysis was carried out at a later point. It showed that HLA-associated TCR beta chains were more clonally expanded than equally common non-associated chains.

V usage is TRBV9 and J usage is TRBJ1-1; D is perhaps TRBD1 (5 bases). The receptor was derived from a girl aged 2 to 9 in good health and CMV-seronegative. The source material was PBMCs. In nucleotides, the CDR3 is TGTGCCAGCAGCGTAGGACAGTTTAACACTGAAGCTTTCTTT. Protein sequence: CASSVGQFNTEAFF.